This is a list of T cell receptor beta chains from one sample in a study of blood T cell repertoires in COVID-19. The data were produced by immunoSEQ multiplex PCR, yet TCRdb's version contains in-frame clones alone and is incomplete. Of about 110,000 clones listed, approximately 82% were seen once; the top ten hold approximately 7.9%. Source material: peripheral blood. The receptors derive from a woman aged 80 or over with active or convalescent COVID-19. Each CDR3 is given with its conserved first and last residue. D genes are given only for firm matches. The size entry is marked missing in some rows and otherwise reads once, few, many or a size class.

v_gene	d_gene	abundance	j_gene	CDR3nt	CDR3aa
TRBV19	TRBD2	.	TRBJ2-4	TGTGCCAGTAGTCCGCGGGAGGGGGTCGCGAACATTCAGTACTTC	CASSPREGVANIQYF
TRBV19	.	.	TRBJ2-5	TGTGCCAGTAGTGATAGCGGCCAAGAGACCCAGTACTTC	CASSDSGQETQYF
TRBV28	.	.	TRBJ1-1	TGTGCCGAGTCGGGCAGGGGATCGGGAACTGAAGCTTTCTTT	CAESGRGSGTEAFF
TRBV12-3/TRBV12-4	.	.	TRBJ1-1	TGTGCCAGCAGTAATGTCGTCACTGAAGCTTTCTTT	CASSNVVTEAFF
TRBV27	.	few	TRBJ2-2	TGTGCCAGCAGTCTTTTCTCAGGGGTACCCGGGGAGCTGTTTTTT	CASSLFSGVPGELFF
TRBV6-4	TRBD2	.	TRBJ2-5	TGTGCCAGCAGAGCTAGCGGGAGGGTAGAGACCCAGTACTTC	CASRASGRVETQYF
TRBV7-9	.	few	TRBJ1-1	TGTGCCAGCACCCGGCCGGGGTACACTGAAGCTTTCTTT	CASTRPGYTEAFF
TRBV19	TRBD1	.	TRBJ2-7	TGTGCCAGTAGTAGCAGGGACAGGGTATCCTACGAGCAGTACTTC	CASSSRDRVSYEQYF
TRBV9	TRBD2	.	TRBJ2-2	TGTGCCAGCAGCGTCGGTGTCGGGAGGGGCGTCACCGGGGAGCTGTTTTTT	CASSVGVGRGVTGELFF
TRBV24-1	.	.	TRBJ2-3	TGTGCCACCAGAGGATACAGGGAAGGGACAGATACGCAGTATTTT	CATRGYREGTDTQYF
TRBV21-1	.	.	TRBJ1-1	TGTGCCAGCAGCTCCCCGGGACACTTGAACACTGAAGCTTTCTTT	CASSSPGHLNTEAFF
TRBV5-1	.	.	TRBJ1-2	TGCGCCAGCAGCTCCCTCTATGGCTACACCTTC	CASSSLYGYTF
TRBV10-3	TRBD2	.	TRBJ2-1	TGTGCCATCAGGGGGGGAGGAGCGGGAGTCAACGATGAGCAGTTCTTC	CAIRGGGAGVNDEQFF
TRBV10-2	TRBD1	few	TRBJ1-2	TGCGCCAGCAGTGACAGGGGGATTTATGGCTACACCTTC	CASSDRGIYGYTF
TRBV5-1	TRBD2	few	TRBJ2-7	TGCGCCAGCAGCCTTAGCGGGACAAACGAGCAGTACTTC	CASSLSGTNEQYF
TRBV19	.	.	TRBJ1-1	TGTGCCAGTAGTATATCGGGAGGGGCCACTGAAGCTTTCTTT	CASSISGGATEAFF
TRBV28	TRBD2	once	TRBJ2-5	TGTGCCAGCAGTCCGCTAGCGGTCCAAGAGACCCAGTACTTC	CASSPLAVQETQYF
TRBV28	TRBD2	.	TRBJ2-7	TGTGCCAGCAGTCCAACTAGCGGGAGGGCCTTAGGAGACGAGCAGTACTTC	CASSPTSGRALGDEQYF
TRBV19	TRBD1	.	TRBJ1-1	TGTGCCAGTAGTGCGCCGGACAGGGGATTAGCTGAAGCTTTCTTT	CASSAPDRGLAEAFF
TRBV6-5	.	.	TRBJ1-2	TGTGCCAGCAGTTACGGTACAGGCGGCTATGGCTACACCTTC	CASSYGTGGYGYTF
TRBV5-1	TRBD2	.	TRBJ2-7	TGCGCCAGCAGCCCCGGGACTAGCGGACCCTACGAGCAGTACTTC	CASSPGTSGPYEQYF
TRBV7-3	.	.	TRBJ2-5	TGTGCCAGCAGCTTAACGGTCGCGGGGCAGGAGACCCAGTACTTC	CASSLTVAGQETQYF
TRBV11-3	.	once	TRBJ1-1	TGTGCCAGCAGCACCGGTACGAACACTGAAGCTTTCTTT	CASSTGTNTEAFF
TRBV6-5	TRBD1	.	TRBJ2-3	TGTGCCAGCACTGCCGGGACAGGACTGTATACGCAGTATTTT	CASTAGTGLYTQYF
TRBV27	.	.	TRBJ1-2	TGTGCCAGCAGGGGGTTGACAGATTTCTATGGCTACACCTTC	CASRGLTDFYGYTF
TRBV2	.	.	TRBJ1-5	TGTGCCAGCAGTGACCCGGGGGATCTGGGGAAAAATCAGCCCCAGCATTTT	CASSDPGDLGKNQPQHF
TRBV5-1	.	.	TRBJ2-6	TGCGCCAGCAGCTCCGAACAGATCCCTGGGGCCAACGTCCTGACTTTC	CASSSEQIPGANVLTF
TRBV2	TRBD1	.	TRBJ2-7	TGTGCCAGCCGGGGGGACAGGGGGCTCGTCGAGCAGTACTTC	CASRGDRGLVEQYF
TRBV5-8	.	.	TRBJ2-6	TGTGCCAGCAGCATTCCCAGGGTGGCCGGGGCCAACGTCCTGACTTTC	CASSIPRVAGANVLTF
TRBV12-3/TRBV12-4	.	.	TRBJ1-5	TGTGCCAGCAGTTTATTGAGGGATCAGCCCCAGCATTTT	CASSLLRDQPQHF
TRBV25-1	.	.	TRBJ1-1	TGTGCCAGTACAGGTCCTTACACTGAAGCTTTCTTT	CASTGPYTEAFF
TRBV28	TRBD2	.	TRBJ2-1	TGTGCCAGCGTCGACACTAGCGGGTCACGCGAGCAGTTCTTC	CASVDTSGSREQFF
TRBV5-4	.	many	TRBJ1-2	TGTGCCAGCAGCTTGGCCGACAGACTCCAGAACTATGGCTACACCTTC	CASSLADRLQNYGYTF
TRBV5-1	.	once	TRBJ2-2	TGCGCCAGCAGCCCCAACAGCGGTAACACCGGGGAGCTGTTTTTT	CASSPNSGNTGELFF
TRBV21-1	.	once	TRBJ2-7	TGTGCCAGCAGCAACCCACAGGATCCCTACGAGCAGTACTTC	CASSNPQDPYEQYF
TRBV4-1	.	once	TRBJ2-3	TGCGCCAGCAGCCTGACAGAATTCACAGATACGCAGTATTTT	CASSLTEFTDTQYF
TRBV11-2	TRBD1	.	TRBJ1-5	TGTGCCAGCAGTCGGACAGGGGGCAATCAGCCCCAGCATTTT	CASSRTGGNQPQHF
TRBV11-2	.	.	TRBJ2-3	TGTGCCAGCAGCTTGGTGATCCAGGAAGGCACAGATACGCAGTATTTT	CASSLVIQEGTDTQYF
TRBV19	TRBD2	.	TRBJ2-7	TGTGCCAGTAGTCTCCGGACTAGATACGAGCAGTACTTC	CASSLRTRYEQYF
TRBV5-1	TRBD2	few	TRBJ2-5	TGCGCCAGCAGCTTGGGGGCGGGAGGGCCTTCGGGAGAGACCCAGTACTTC	CASSLGAGGPSGETQYF
TRBV2	TRBD1	.	TRBJ2-1	TGTGCCAAATCGCAGGGGGCTGGGGGCAATGAGCAGTTCTTC	CAKSQGAGGNEQFF
TRBV7-9	.	once	TRBJ2-1	TGTGCCAGCAGCGTCTCCCCTGAGAGCTCCTACAATGAGCAGTTCTTC	CASSVSPESSYNEQFF
TRBV27	.	once	TRBJ2-7	TGTGCCAGCAGTCCCCACCGTGAGACTAGTGGTCGGGACGAGCAGTACTTC	CASSPHRETSGRDEQYF
TRBV27	TRBD2	.	TRBJ2-3	TGTGCCAGCAGTTTGAGGACTAGCGGGTTGACCCTTAGCACAGATACGCAGTATTTT	CASSLRTSGLTLSTDTQYF
TRBV4-2	TRBD2	.	TRBJ2-7	TGTGCCAGCAGCCAAGACGGGACTAGCGGGTTTGAGCAGTACTTC	CASSQDGTSGFEQYF
TRBV19	.	.	TRBJ1-2	TGTGCCAGTAGTAGGGGGGTCTTGTCCCCAGTCGACACCTTC	CASSRGVLSPVDTF
TRBV11-3	.	.	TRBJ2-1	TGTGCCAGCAGCGTCGGACAGCACAATGAGCAGTTCTTC	CASSVGQHNEQFF
TRBV13	.	.	TRBJ2-7	TGTGCCAGCAGCAAGTCAGGGATGGAGCAGTACTTC	CASSKSGMEQYF
TRBV6-5	.	.	TRBJ2-2	TGTGCCAGCCAAAATGGGGGGGCCGACACCGGGGAGCTGTTTTTT	CASQNGGADTGELFF
TRBV5-1	TRBD1	.	TRBJ2-7	TGCGCCAGCAGCTTGGCCCAAGACAGGGAGTACGAGCAGTACTTC	CASSLAQDREYEQYF
TRBV3-1/TRBV3-2	.	.	TRBJ1-2	TGTGCCAGCAGCCAATTTCCAGGGGTCGGCTACACCTTC	CASSQFPGVGYTF
TRBV10-3	.	.	TRBJ2-2	TGTGCCATCAGTGATGGGGCGGGATCCACCGGGGAGCTGTTTTTT	CAISDGAGSTGELFF